Relative to its sample, the clone carrying this T cell receptor (beta chain) is medium-sized (0.01 to 0.1%). These data are taken from a study of graft-versus-host responses after intestinal transplantation. Study summary: Induction with anti-thymocyte globulin, then tacrolimus and steroids for three to four years, was given to all recipients.

The CDR3 length is 15 residues. V lost 1 base to trimming and J lost 12 bases, with 18 bases between them. Germline lookup yields CDR1 SGHAT and CDR2 FQDESV (reference sequence). The assay was immunoSEQ multiplex PCR, and TCRdb's table has in-frame clones only and misses some. The table shows about 97,000 clones, with more than 80% occurring only once. The sequences come from PBMCs, collected roughly 410 days after intestinal transplant. The sequence came from a human patient who received an intestinal transplant, so some T cells may come from the graft donor. The chain carries TRBV11-1 and TRBJ1-4; D is unresolved. The CDR3, as DNA: TGTGCCAGCAGCTTAGACGGAGTGAGCAGGTCGGAACTGTTTTTT. It specifies CASSLDGVSRSELFF.